These T cell receptor beta chains were read from a single sample in a study of blood T cell repertoires in COVID-19. Assay: immunoSEQ multiplex PCR; the TCRdb copy retains only in-frame clones and omits some. The table lists 300,000 to 350,000 clones, roughly 89% of them singletons. The specimen was peripheral blood. The receptors stem from a man aged 30 to 45 with COVID-19, enrolled during active disease. Each CDR3 is given with its conserved first and last residue. Fields, in order: V gene, D gene, J gene, clone size, CDR3 length, CDR3 DNA, CDR3 protein. The D gene is left open where the match is weak. Only some rows state a clone size, as once, few, many or a class for expanded clones.

V: TRBV18
D: .
J: TRBJ1-5
size: .
length: 13
DNA: TGTGCCAGCTCACCGACAGGCAATCAGCCCCAGCATTTT
CDR3: CASSPTGNQPQHF

V: TRBV4-1
D: .
J: TRBJ2-3
size: .
length: 17
DNA: TGCGCCAGCAGCCAAGAAAGCTTTGATAGCGCCACAGATACGCAGTATTTT
CDR3: CASSQESFDSATDTQYF

V: TRBV29-1
D: .
J: TRBJ2-7
size: .
length: 13
DNA: TGCAGCGTTAGACCCCGCCTCGGGTACGAGCAGTACTTC
CDR3: CSVRPRLGYEQYF

V: TRBV6-5
D: TRBD1
J: TRBJ2-6
size: once
length: 15
DNA: TGTGCCAGCAGGGCGACAGGGTTTGGGGCCAACGTCCTGACTTTC
CDR3: CASRATGFGANVLTF

V: TRBV30
D: .
J: TRBJ1-6
size: few
length: 15
DNA: TGTGCCTGGAGTGGGAGACAGCGTTATAATTCACCCCTCCACTTT
CDR3: CAWSGRQRYNSPLHF

V: TRBV18
D: .
J: TRBJ2-1
size: .
length: 17
DNA: TGTGCCAGCTCACCAATTGGGGACACAGCATCCTACAATGAGCAGTTCTTC
CDR3: CASSPIGDTASYNEQFF

V: TRBV7-9
D: TRBD1
J: TRBJ1-2
size: .
length: 14
DNA: TGTGCCAGCAGCTCTAACGGACAGGGGAACGGCTACACCTTC
CDR3: CASSSNGQGNGYTF

V: TRBV5-1
D: .
J: TRBJ2-2
size: .
length: 15
DNA: TGCGCCAGCAGCCCCCTGCGGGGCGACACCGGGGAGCTGTTTTTT
CDR3: CASSPLRGDTGELFF

V: TRBV7-2
D: TRBD2
J: TRBJ2-1
size: .
length: 16
DNA: TGTGCCAGCAGCTTTCATAGCGGGAGGGCCAACAATGAGCAGTTCTTC
CDR3: CASSFHSGRANNEQFF

V: TRBV19
D: TRBD2
J: TRBJ2-7
size: .
length: 15
DNA: TGTGCCAGTAGGGGAGAGCGGGGGGGCCGGTACGAGCAGTACTTC
CDR3: CASRGERGGRYEQYF

V: TRBV10-3
D: .
J: TRBJ1-2
size: few
length: 16
DNA: TGTGCCATCAGAGAACCCGGACAGAGAGCTAACTATGGCTACACCTTC
CDR3: CAIREPGQRANYGYTF

V: TRBV9
D: .
J: TRBJ1-6
size: .
length: 14
DNA: TGTGCCAGCAGCCCTACCGGAGGGAGTTCACCCCTCCACTTT
CDR3: CASSPTGGSSPLHF

V: TRBV4-2
D: TRBD1
J: TRBJ1-2
size: once
length: 15
DNA: TGTGCCAGCTCTTACGGGACAGATACTAACTATGGCTACACCTTC
CDR3: CASSYGTDTNYGYTF

V: TRBV19
D: TRBD1
J: TRBJ1-2
size: .
length: 15
DNA: TGTGCCAGTAGAGGGACAGGGGGAACTAACTATGGCTACACCTTC
CDR3: CASRGTGGTNYGYTF

V: TRBV30
D: TRBD1
J: TRBJ1-4
size: .
length: 14
DNA: TGTGCCTGGAGCCCGACAGGGATTAATGAAAAACTGTTTTTT
CDR3: CAWSPTGINEKLFF

V: TRBV6-5
D: .
J: TRBJ2-5
size: .
length: 15
DNA: TGTGCCAGCAGTTACATTCAGGGTAGCCAAGAGACCCAGTACTTC
CDR3: CASSYIQGSQETQYF

V: TRBV3-1/TRBV3-2
D: .
J: TRBJ2-7
size: .
length: 14
DNA: TGTGCCAGCAGCCAAAACGGACTCTCCTACGAGCAGTACTTC
CDR3: CASSQNGLSYEQYF

V: TRBV28
D: .
J: TRBJ1-2
size: .
length: 12
DNA: TGTGCCAGCGGTCCGAATTCTCGGGGCTACACCTTC
CDR3: CASGPNSRGYTF

V: TRBV28
D: .
J: TRBJ2-3
size: .
length: 16
DNA: TGTGCCAGCAGTTTCGCCACGGGACTCACCACAGATACGCAGTATTTT
CDR3: CASSFATGLTTDTQYF

V: TRBV6-6
D: .
J: TRBJ1-1
size: few
length: 15
DNA: TGTGCCAGCAGTCCCATCCGGACACAGAACACTGAAGCTTTCTTT
CDR3: CASSPIRTQNTEAFF

V: TRBV4-1
D: TRBD2
J: TRBJ2-1
size: few
length: 18
DNA: TGCGCCAGCAGCCCGTTGGTCGGGGGGGCCCACTCCTACAATGAGCAGTTCTTC
CDR3: CASSPLVGGAHSYNEQFF

V: TRBV12-3/TRBV12-4
D: .
J: TRBJ1-4
size: .
length: 13
DNA: TGTGCCAGCAGCCCTCGGGGTAATGAAAAACTGTTTTTT
CDR3: CASSPRGNEKLFF

V: TRBV4-3
D: .
J: TRBJ1-6
size: once
length: 17
DNA: TGCGCCAGCAGCCAAGATCAGGGAATCTCCTATAATTCACCCCTCCACTTT
CDR3: CASSQDQGISYNSPLHF

V: TRBV28
D: .
J: TRBJ2-2
size: .
length: 12
DNA: TGTGCCAGCCCCTCGCGGGCCGGGGAGCTGTTTTTT
CDR3: CASPSRAGELFF

V: TRBV5-6
D: TRBD2
J: TRBJ2-3
size: .
length: 17
DNA: TGTGCCAGCAGCTTATGGGCGGGGGGGCGAATCACAGATACGCAGTATTTT
CDR3: CASSLWAGGRITDTQYF

V: TRBV15
D: .
J: TRBJ2-3
size: .
length: 16
DNA: TGTGCCACCAGCAGAGATGCGGGGCGCCGGGCAGATACGCAGTATTTT
CDR3: CATSRDAGRRADTQYF

V: TRBV7-8
D: .
J: TRBJ1-5
size: .
length: 15
DNA: TGTGCCAGCAGCTTAGGTACCGGGGTACATCAGCCCCAGCATTTT
CDR3: CASSLGTGVHQPQHF

V: TRBV10-3
D: TRBD1
J: TRBJ1-2
size: .
length: 15
DNA: TGTGCCATCTCTGTAGGGACAGGGGGAGAAATAGGCTACACCTTC
CDR3: CAISVGTGGEIGYTF

V: TRBV24-1
D: TRBD1
J: TRBJ2-1
size: .
length: 13
DNA: TGTGCCACCAGTGATGGGACAGTTTTTGAGCAGTTCTTC
CDR3: CATSDGTVFEQFF

V: TRBV25-1
D: .
J: TRBJ1-1
size: .
length: 13
DNA: TGTGCCAGCAGTGAATATAAGCAAGCTGAAGCTTTCTTT
CDR3: CASSEYKQAEAFF

V: TRBV4-2
D: .
J: TRBJ2-3
size: .
length: 14
DNA: TGTGCCAGCAGCCAACGGCGGTACACAGATACGCAGTATTTT
CDR3: CASSQRRYTDTQYF

V: TRBV5-1
D: TRBD2
J: TRBJ2-1
size: .
length: 14
DNA: TGCGCCAGCAGATTCGAATGGGCGGGGGGGCCAGAGTTCTTC
CDR3: CASRFEWAGGPEFF

V: TRBV7-9
D: TRBD2
J: TRBJ2-7
size: .
length: 15
DNA: TGTGCCAGCAGCTTAGAGGCGGGGGGGCCGGACGAGCAGTACTTC
CDR3: CASSLEAGGPDEQYF

V: TRBV7-3
D: .
J: TRBJ2-1
size: .
length: 15
DNA: TGTGCCAGCAGCTCCGGCCTTTGGCGGGGCAATGAGCAGTTCTTC
CDR3: CASSSGLWRGNEQFF

V: TRBV20-1
D: .
J: TRBJ1-4
size: .
length: 13
DNA: TGCAGTGCTAGTGATGGACAGAATGAAAAACTGTTTTTT
CDR3: CSASDGQNEKLFF

V: TRBV7-8
D: TRBD1
J: TRBJ1-5
size: .
length: 15
DNA: TGTGCCAGCAGCATTGGGACAGGGGATGGTCAGCCCCAGCATTTT
CDR3: CASSIGTGDGQPQHF